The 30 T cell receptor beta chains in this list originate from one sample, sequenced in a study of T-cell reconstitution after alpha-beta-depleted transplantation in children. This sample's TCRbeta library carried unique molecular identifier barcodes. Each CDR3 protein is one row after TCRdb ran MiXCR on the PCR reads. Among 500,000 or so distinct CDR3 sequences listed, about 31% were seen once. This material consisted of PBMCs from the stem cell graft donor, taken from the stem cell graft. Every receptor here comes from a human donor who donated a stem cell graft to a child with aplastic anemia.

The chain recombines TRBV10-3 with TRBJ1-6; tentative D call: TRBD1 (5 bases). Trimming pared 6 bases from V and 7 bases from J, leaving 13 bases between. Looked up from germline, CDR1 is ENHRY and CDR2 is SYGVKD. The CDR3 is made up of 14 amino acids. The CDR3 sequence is CAISRDGQNSPLHF. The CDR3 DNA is TGTGCCATCAGCCGGGACGGACAAAATTCACCCCTCCACTTT.

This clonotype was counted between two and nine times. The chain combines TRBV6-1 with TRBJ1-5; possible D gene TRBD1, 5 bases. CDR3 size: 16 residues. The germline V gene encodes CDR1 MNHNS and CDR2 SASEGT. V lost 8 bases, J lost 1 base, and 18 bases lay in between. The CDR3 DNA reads TGTGCCAGCGAGCGACGGGGGAGCGGGAGCAATCAGCCCCAGCATTTT. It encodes CASERRGSGSNQPQHF.

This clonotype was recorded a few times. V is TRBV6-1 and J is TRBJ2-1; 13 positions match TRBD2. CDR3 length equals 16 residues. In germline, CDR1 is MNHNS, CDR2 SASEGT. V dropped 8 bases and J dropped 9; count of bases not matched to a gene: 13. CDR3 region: CASLPRTSGRIFEQFF. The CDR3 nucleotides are TGTGCCAGCTTGCCCCGGACTAGCGGGAGAATATTTGAGCAGTTCTTC.

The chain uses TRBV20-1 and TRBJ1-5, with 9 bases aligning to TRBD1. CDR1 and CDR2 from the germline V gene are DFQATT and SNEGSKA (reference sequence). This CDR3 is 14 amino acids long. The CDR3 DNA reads TGCAGCGTCCAGACAGGGGGAAGGGATCAGCCCCAGCATTTT. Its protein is CSVQTGGRDQPQHF.

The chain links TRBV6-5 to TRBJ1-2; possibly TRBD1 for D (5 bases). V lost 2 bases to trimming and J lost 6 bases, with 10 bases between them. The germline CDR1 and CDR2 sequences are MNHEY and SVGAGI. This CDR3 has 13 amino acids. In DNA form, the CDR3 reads TGTGCCAGCAGTTACGGAGGGACTGATGGCTACACCTTC. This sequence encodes CASSYGGTDGYTF.

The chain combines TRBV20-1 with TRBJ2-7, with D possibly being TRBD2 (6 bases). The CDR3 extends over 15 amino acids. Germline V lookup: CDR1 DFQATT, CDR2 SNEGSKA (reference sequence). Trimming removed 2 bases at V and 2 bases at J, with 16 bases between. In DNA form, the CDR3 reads TGCAGTGCTAGACGCCTAGCGCAATACACCTACGAGCAGTACTTC. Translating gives CSARRLAQYTYEQYF.

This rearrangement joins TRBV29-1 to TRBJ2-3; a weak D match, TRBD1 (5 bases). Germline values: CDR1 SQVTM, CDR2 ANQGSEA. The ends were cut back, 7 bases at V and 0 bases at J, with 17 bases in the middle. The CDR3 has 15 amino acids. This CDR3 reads CSARKGARSTDTQYF. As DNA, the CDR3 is TGCAGCGCCCGGAAAGGGGCCCGAAGCACAGATACGCAGTATTTT.

The CDR3 DNA follows: TGTGCCAGCAGCACGGGACTAGTCTACAATGAGCAGTTCTTC. Amino acids: CASSTGLVYNEQFF. The rearrangement joins TRBV5-8 to TRBJ2-1; 8 bases agree with TRBD2. The CDR3 is 14 residues long. In germline, CDR1 is SGHTS, CDR2 YDEGEE. V gave up 4 bases and J gave up 3 bases; unmatched junction bases: 3.

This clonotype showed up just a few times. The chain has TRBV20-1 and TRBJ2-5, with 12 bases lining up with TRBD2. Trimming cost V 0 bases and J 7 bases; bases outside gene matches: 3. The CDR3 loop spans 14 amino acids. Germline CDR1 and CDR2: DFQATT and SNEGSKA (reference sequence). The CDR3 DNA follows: TGCAGTGCTAGAGATCTAGCGGGAGGGAGGACCCAGTACTTC. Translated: CSARDLAGGRTQYF.

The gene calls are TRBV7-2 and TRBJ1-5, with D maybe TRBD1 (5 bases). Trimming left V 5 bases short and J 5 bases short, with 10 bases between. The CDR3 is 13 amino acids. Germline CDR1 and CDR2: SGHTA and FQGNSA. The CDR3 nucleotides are TGTGCCAGCAGCCCAGGGTTGTATCAGCCCCAGCATTTT. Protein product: CASSPGLYQPQHF.

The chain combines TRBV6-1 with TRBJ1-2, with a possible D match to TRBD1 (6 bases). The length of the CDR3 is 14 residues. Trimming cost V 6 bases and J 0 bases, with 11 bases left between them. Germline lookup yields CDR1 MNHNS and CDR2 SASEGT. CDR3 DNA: TGTGCCAGCAGCTCCTGGACAGCTAACTATGGCTACACCTTC. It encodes CASSSWTANYGYTF.

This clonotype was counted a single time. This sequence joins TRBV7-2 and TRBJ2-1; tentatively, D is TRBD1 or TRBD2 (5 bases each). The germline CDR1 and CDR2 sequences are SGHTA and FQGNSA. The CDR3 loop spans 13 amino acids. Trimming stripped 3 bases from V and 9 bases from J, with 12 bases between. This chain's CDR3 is CASSFGGVIEQFF. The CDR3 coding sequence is TGTGCCAGCAGCTTTGGGGGAGTAATTGAGCAGTTCTTC.

CDR3 loop: CASSFDSYQPQHF. CDR3 DNA sequence: TGTGCCAGCAGTTTCGACAGCTATCAGCCCCAGCATTTT. The rearrangement links TRBV6-2 or TRBV6-3 to TRBJ1-5; tentative D call: TRBD1 (5 bases). The germline V and J ends were trimmed by 4 bases and 5 bases, with 9 bases remaining between them. From germline, CDR1 is MNHEY and CDR2 SVGEGT. The CDR3 is 13 residues long.

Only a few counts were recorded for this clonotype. The CDR3 DNA is TGTGCCAGCAGCTTTACTAGCGCCCACGAGCAGTACGTC. Encoded protein: CASSFTSAHEQYV. The chain uses TRBV5-5 and TRBJ2-7, with 7 bases that match TRBD2. With 2 bases clipped from V and 5 bases from J, the junction kept 4 bases outside the gene matches. The germline gives CDR1 SGHKS, CDR2 YYEKEE (reference sequence). This CDR3 spans 13 amino acids.

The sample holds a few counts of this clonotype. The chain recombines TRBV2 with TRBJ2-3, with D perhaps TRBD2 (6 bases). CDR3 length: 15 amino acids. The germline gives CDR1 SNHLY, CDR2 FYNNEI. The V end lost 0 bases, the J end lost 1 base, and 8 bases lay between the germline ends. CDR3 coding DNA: TGTGCCAGCAGTGAAGCAGGAGGGGGCACAGATACGCAGTATTTT. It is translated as CASSEAGGGTDTQYF.

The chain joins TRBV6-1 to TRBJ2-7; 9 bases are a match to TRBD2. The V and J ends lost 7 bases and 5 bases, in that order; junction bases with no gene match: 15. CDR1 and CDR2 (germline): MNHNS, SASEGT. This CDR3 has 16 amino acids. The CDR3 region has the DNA TGTGCCAGCACTCAAGGTGGGGTAGCGGGAGTCAACGAGCAGTACTTC. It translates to CASTQGGVAGVNEQYF.

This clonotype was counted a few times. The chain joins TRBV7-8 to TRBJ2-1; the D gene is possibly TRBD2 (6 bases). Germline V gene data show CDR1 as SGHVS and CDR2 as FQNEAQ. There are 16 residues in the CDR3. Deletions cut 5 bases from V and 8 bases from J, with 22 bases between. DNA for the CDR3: TGTGCCAGCAGCCTCATTCGGGCCCCATGGGGGGATGAGCAGTTCTTC. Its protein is CASSLIRAPWGDEQFF.

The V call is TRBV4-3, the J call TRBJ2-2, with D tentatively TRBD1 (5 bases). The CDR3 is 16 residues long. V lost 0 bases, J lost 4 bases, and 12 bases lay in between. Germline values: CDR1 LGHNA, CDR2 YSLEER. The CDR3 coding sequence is TGCGCCAGCAGCCAAGAAACGGCAGGGCTCACCGGGGAGCTGTTTTTT. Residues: CASSQETAGLTGELFF.

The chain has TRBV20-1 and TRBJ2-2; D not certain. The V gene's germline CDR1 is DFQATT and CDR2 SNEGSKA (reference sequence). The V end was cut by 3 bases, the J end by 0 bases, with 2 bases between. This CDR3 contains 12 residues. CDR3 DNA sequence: TGCAGTGCTAGTTCGAACACCGGGGAGCTGTTTTTT. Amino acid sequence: CSASSNTGELFF.

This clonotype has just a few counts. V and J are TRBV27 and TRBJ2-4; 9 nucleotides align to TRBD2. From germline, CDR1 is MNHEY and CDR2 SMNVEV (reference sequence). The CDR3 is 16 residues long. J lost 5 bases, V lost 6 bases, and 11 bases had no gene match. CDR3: CASSRLHPSGENIQYF. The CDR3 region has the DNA TGTGCCAGCAGCCGCCTGCACCCTAGCGGGGAAAACATTCAGTACTTC.

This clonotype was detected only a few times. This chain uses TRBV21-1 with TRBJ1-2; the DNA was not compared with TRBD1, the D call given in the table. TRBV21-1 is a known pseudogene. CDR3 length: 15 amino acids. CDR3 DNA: TGTGCCAGCAGCAAAAGTCGTCGGGACGTACTTGGCTACACCTTC. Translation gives CASSKSRRDVLGYTF.

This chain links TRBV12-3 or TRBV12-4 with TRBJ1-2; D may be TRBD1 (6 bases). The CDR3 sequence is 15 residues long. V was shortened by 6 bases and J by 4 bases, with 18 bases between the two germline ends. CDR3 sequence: CASSPAGHGPYGYTF. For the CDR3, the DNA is TGTGCCAGCAGCCCGGCGGGACACGGACCCTATGGCTACACCTTC.

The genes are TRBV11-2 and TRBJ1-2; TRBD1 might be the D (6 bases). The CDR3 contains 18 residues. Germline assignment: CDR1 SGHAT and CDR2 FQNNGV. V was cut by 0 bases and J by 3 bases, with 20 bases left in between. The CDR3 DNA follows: TGTGCCAGCAGCTTAGAGGGTGGCCAGGGGAAATGGGACTATGGCTACACCTTC. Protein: CASSLEGGQGKWDYGYTF.

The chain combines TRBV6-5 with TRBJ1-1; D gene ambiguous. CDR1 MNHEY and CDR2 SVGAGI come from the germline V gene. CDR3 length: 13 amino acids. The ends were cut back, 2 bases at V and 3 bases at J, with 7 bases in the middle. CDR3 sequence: CASSYRLYTEAFF. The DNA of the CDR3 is TGTGCCAGCAGTTACCGCTTATACACTGAAGCTTTCTTT.

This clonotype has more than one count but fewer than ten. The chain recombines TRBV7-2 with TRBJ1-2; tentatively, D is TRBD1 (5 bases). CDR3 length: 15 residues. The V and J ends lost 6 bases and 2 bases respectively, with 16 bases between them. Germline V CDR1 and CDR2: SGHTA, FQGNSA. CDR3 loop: CASRRTGGANYGYTF. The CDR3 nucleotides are TGTGCCAGCAGGAGAACCGGGGGTGCCAACTATGGCTACACCTTC. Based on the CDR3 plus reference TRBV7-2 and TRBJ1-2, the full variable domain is GAGVSQSPSNKVTEKGKDVELRCDPISGHTALYWYRQSLGQGLEFLIYFQGNSAPDKSGLPSDRFSAERTGGSVSTLTIQRTQQEDSAVYLCASRRTGGANYGYTFGSGTRLTVV.

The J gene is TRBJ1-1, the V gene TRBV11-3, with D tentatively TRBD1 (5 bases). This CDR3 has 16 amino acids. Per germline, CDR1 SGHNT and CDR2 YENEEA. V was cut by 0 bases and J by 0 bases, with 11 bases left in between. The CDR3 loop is CASSLDLQDMNTEAFF. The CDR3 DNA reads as TGTGCCAGCAGCTTAGACCTACAGGACATGAACACTGAAGCTTTCTTT.

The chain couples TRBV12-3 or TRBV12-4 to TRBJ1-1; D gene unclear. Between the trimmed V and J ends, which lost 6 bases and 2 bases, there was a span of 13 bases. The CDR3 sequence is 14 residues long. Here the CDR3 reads CASRRTELNTEAFF. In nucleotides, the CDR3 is TGTGCCAGCAGACGGACGGAATTAAACACTGAAGCTTTCTTT.

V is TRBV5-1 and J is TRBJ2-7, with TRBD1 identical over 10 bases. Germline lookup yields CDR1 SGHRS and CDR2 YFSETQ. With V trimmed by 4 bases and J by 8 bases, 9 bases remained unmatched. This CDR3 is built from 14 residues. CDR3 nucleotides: TGCGCCAGCAGCGCAGCCGGGACAGGGGCCCAGCAGTACTTC. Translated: CASSAAGTGAQQYF.

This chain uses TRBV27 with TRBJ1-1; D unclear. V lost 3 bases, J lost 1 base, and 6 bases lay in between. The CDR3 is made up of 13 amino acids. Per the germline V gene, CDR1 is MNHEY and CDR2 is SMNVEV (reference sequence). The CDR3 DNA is TGTGCCAGCAGTTTTTACACGAACACTGAAGCTTTCTTT. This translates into CASSFYTNTEAFF.

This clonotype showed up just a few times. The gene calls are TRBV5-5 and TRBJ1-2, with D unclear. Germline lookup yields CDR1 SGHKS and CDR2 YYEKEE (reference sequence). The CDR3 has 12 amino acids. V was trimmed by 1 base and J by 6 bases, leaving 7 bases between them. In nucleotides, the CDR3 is TGTGCCAGCAGCTTGTTAGAGGATGGCTACACCTTC. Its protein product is CASSLLEDGYTF. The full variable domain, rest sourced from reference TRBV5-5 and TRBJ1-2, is DAGVTQSPTHLIKTRGQQVTLRCSPISGHKSVSWYQQVLGQGPQFIFQYYEKEERGRGNFPDRFSARQFPNYSSELNVNALLLGDSALYLCASSLLEDGYTFGSGTRLTVV.